This T cell receptor (beta chain) is drawn from a study of shared clonotypes between healthy human individuals. Study-level results: Larger estimated richness was generally seen in naive subsets than in memory subsets.

In the sorted-subset replicate PCRs, about 190 ng DNA, 25,000 to 30,000 T cell genomes, was used. Clones were read by immunoSEQ multiplex PCR, and TCRdb kept only the in-frame ones, dropping some. The sample has about 2 million clones; about 95% are singletons. CD8 cells classed as naive were CD45RO-negative and positively selected for CCR7, excluding terminally differentiated effector memory CD45RA+ cells. The study enrolled healthy HIV-negative adults without recent acute infections or vaccinations as donors. The CDR3 has 13 residues. V was cut by 5 bases and J by 3 bases, with 12 bases left in between. Germline-derived CDR1 and CDR2 are SGHDT and YYEEEE. Note on this clone: Its specificity is not known. Other DNA sequences within the sample encode an identical CDR3.

Sequencing was carried out using naive CD8+ T cells sorted from blood. The source is a young man in good health. The rearrangement joins TRBV5-6 to TRBJ2-7, with D possibly TRBD1 on 5 matching bases. Written as DNA, the CDR3 is TGTGCCAGCAGTCTGCAGGGTGACTACGAGCAGTACTTC. As protein: CASSLQGDYEQYF.